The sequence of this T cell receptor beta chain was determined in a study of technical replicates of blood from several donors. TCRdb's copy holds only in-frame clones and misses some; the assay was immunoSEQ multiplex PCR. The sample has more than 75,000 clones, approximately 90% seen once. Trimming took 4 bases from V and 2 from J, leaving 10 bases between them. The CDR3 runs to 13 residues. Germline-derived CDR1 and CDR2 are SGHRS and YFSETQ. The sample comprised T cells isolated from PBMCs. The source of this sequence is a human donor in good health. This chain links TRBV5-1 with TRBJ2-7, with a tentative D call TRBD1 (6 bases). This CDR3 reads CASSLRGAYEQYF. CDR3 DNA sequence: TGCGCCAGCAGCCTCAGGGGTGCCTACGAGCAGTACTTC.